This T cell receptor beta chain was profiled in a study of blood T cell repertoires in COVID-19. Study as a whole: T cells, B-cell-depleted T cells, or PBMCs supplied cDNA or gDNA.

The table came from immunoSEQ multiplex PCR; TCRdb's copy has only in-frame clones and leaves some out. The sample holds some 69,000 clones, over 80% seen once. CDR3 length: 14 residues. V lost 7 bases and J 4 bases, leaving 14 bases between the germline ends. CDR1 and CDR2 (germline): SGHRS, YFSETQ. This chain connects TRBV5-1 to TRBJ1-4, with D uncertain. Source material: peripheral blood. The sequence derives from an older woman with acute or convalescent COVID-19. The CDR3, as DNA: TGCGCCAGCGGGGAGGGTCATCGTAATGAAAAACTGTTTTTT. Translation: CASGEGHRNEKLFF.